This TCR beta chain was identified during a study of breast tumors, draining lymph nodes, adjacent tissues. This CDR3 is built from 17 residues. The ends lost 3 bases at V and 4 bases at J; junction bases unmatched: 12. Germline CDR1 and CDR2: LGHDT and YNNKEL (reference sequence). Study-level findings and limits: The data were judged consistent with most tumor T cells coming from lymph node and expanding in tumor. Data only fit, rather than demonstrated, lymph node origin of most tumor T cells. Tumor TCR diversity was below lymph nodes but above nontumor tissue.

The sample holds many counts of this clonotype. The antigen remains unidentified. TCRdb reprocessed the multiplex PCR reads via MiXCR and lists one record per CDR3 protein. Altogether fewer than 300,000 distinct CDR3 sequences are present, about a third being singletons, with the ten largest covering over 1.1%. Samples came from axillary lymph nodes draining the breast cancer. The chain carries TRBV3-1 and TRBJ2-5, with 9 bases fitting TRBD2. The receptor was derived from a female donor with breast cancer. Some clones in this sample may be carry-over from other donors' samples. The sample comprised axillary lymph node tissue. The DNA for the CDR3 is TGTGCCAGCAGCCAGCCGGGTATTAGCGGGAGTGGAGAGACCCAGTACTTC. This encodes CASSQPGISGSGETQYF.